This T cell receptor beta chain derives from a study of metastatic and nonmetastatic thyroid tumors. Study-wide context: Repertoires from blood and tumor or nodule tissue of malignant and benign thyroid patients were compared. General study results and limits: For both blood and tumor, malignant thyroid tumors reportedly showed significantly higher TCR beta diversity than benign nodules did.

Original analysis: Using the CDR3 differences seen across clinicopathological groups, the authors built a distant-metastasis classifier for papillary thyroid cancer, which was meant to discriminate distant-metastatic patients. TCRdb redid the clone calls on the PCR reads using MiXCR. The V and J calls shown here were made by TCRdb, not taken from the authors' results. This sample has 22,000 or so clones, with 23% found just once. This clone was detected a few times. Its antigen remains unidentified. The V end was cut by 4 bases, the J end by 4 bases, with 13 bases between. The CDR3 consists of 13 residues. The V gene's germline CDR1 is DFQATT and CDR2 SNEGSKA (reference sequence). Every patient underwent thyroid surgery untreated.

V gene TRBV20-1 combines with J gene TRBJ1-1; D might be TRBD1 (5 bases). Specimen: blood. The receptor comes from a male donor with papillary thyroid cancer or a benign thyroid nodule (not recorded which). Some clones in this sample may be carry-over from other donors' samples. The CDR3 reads CSATGGRGTEAFF. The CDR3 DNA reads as TGCAGTGCTACCGGGGGACGGGGCACTGAAGCTTTCTTT.